This T cell receptor (beta chain) was sequenced for a study of blood T cell repertoires in COVID-19. The CDR3 length is 18 residues. The germline V gene encodes CDR1 SEHNR and CDR2 FQNEAQ (reference sequence). V was cut by 3 bases and J by 7 bases, with 27 bases left in between. Produced via immunoSEQ multiplex PCR; TCRdb's table is partial and in-frame only. Among approximately 160,000 clones, 76% were seen once, and the ten largest hold 3.7%. The V call is TRBV7-9, the J call TRBJ1-2; tentatively, D is TRBD1 (5 bases). Source material: peripheral blood. This TCR came from a woman of 80 years or more with acute or convalescent COVID-19. The CDR3 sequence: CASSFTSQAPREGAGYTF. The CDR3 bases are TGTGCCAGCAGCTTTACGTCACAGGCCCCACGAGAAGGGGCTGGCTACACCTTC.